These T cell receptor beta chains were read from a single sample in a study of cytomegalovirus exposure and HLA in healthy donors. Clones were read by immunoSEQ multiplex PCR, and TCRdb kept only the in-frame ones, dropping some. The sample consists of about 140,000 clones, approximately 8.9% of them appearing once. Input material: PBMCs. These receptors were obtained from a middle-aged woman in good health and CMV-seropositive. Both conserved end residues are part of each CDR3. Each record gives: clone size, D gene, J gene, V gene, CDR3 protein, CDR3 DNA. D genes are given only for firm matches. Expanded clones are given a class, and other clones once, few, many or no size at all.

- - TRBJ1-2 TRBV7-9 CATKSEGDIYGYTF TGTGCCACCAAATCTGAGGGGGACATATATGGCTACACCTTC
few - TRBJ1-1 TRBV5-1 CASSLEWGMITEAFF TGCGCCAGCAGCTTGGAGTGGGGCATGATCACTGAAGCTTTCTTT
few TRBD1 TRBJ1-1 TRBV2 CASRWTGNTEAFF TGTGCCAGCAGGTGGACAGGGAACACTGAAGCTTTCTTT
- - TRBJ1-1 TRBV19 CASNPARGGGSAFF TGTGCCAGTAACCCCGCTCGAGGGGGGGGATCAGCTTTCTTT
- TRBD1 TRBJ2-3 TRBV5-1 CASSPGQDSTDTQYF TGCGCCAGCAGTCCCGGACAGGATAGCACAGATACGCAGTATTTT
many - TRBJ1-1 TRBV19 CASTKELMNTEAFF TGTGCCAGTACCAAGGAGCTCATGAACACTGAAGCTTTCTTT
- - TRBJ1-6 TRBV4-3 CASSSRTVNSPLHF TGCGCCAGCAGCTCTCGGACAGTTAATTCACCCCTCCACTTT
large - TRBJ1-1 TRBV5-1 CASSLTRNTEAFF TGCGCCAGCAGCCTTACGAGAAACACTGAAGCTTTCTTT
- - TRBJ2-7 TRBV5-6 CASSRPTAYEQYF TGTGCCAGCAGCAGACCGACAGCCTACGAGCAGTACTTC
few TRBD1 TRBJ2-7 TRBV29-1 CSVARDRGAGAQYF TGCAGCGTTGCTCGGGACAGGGGAGCAGGGGCGCAGTACTTC
- - TRBJ2-2 TRBV9 CASSVGTTGELFF TGTGCCAGCAGCGTAGGCACAACCGGGGAGCTGTTTTTT
- - TRBJ2-5 TRBV9 CASSPRLGETQYF TGTGCCAGCAGCCCCCGCCTAGGAGAGACCCAGTACTTC
few TRBD1 TRBJ2-7 TRBV5-1 CASRSGTASYEQYF TGCGCCAGCAGATCCGGGACAGCCTCCTACGAGCAGTACTTC
few TRBD1 TRBJ2-7 TRBV5-1 CASRQGSGQGMGEQYF TGCGCCAGCAGGCAAGGTTCGGGACAGGGGATGGGCGAGCAGTACTTC
few - TRBJ1-1 TRBV13 CASIKGRVGTEAFF TGTGCCAGCATCAAGGGCAGGGTGGGCACTGAAGCTTTCTTT
few - TRBJ1-6 TRBV29-1 CSVQVTDRNSPLHF TGCAGCGTTCAGGTGACAGACAGGAATTCACCCCTCCACTTT
- - TRBJ1-1 TRBV9 CASSVVREGEAFF TGTGCCAGCAGCGTAGTAAGGGAGGGTGAGGCTTTCTTT
- - TRBJ2-7 TRBV19 CASSRSGTGIHEQYF TGTGCCAGTAGTCGTAGCGGGACAGGGATACACGAGCAGTACTTC
few - TRBJ2-2 TRBV5-1 CASSQAGFTGELFF TGCGCCAGCAGCCAAGCAGGGTTCACCGGGGAGCTGTTTTTT
few - TRBJ2-2 TRBV5-1 CASSLEQGAVGELFF TGCGCCAGCAGCTTGGAACAGGGAGCAGTCGGGGAGCTGTTTTTT
- TRBD1 TRBJ1-2 TRBV14 CASSLLGQGVQGYTF TGTGCCAGCAGCCTCCTCGGACAGGGTGTGCAAGGCTACACCTTC
- - TRBJ1-1 TRBV2 CASSVPGQHPMNTEAFF TGTGCCAGCAGTGTCCCGGGACAACACCCAATGAACACTGAAGCTTTCTTT
- - TRBJ1-1 TRBV13 CASSRPGEGTEAFF TGTGCCAGCAGTCGCCCAGGGGAGGGCACTGAAGCTTTCTTT
few TRBD1 TRBJ2-2 TRBV7-9 CASSPPGGTGYGGELFF TGTGCCAGCAGCCCTCCTGGAGGGACAGGGTATGGCGGGGAGCTGTTTTTT
- TRBD1 TRBJ2-7 TRBV2 CASKGQGLSSYEQYF TGTGCCAGCAAAGGACAGGGGTTGAGCTCCTACGAGCAGTACTTC
- TRBD1 TRBJ2-1 TRBV2 CASTQMRGPHNEQFF TGTGCCAGCACCCAGATGAGGGGGCCCCACAATGAGCAGTTCTTC
few TRBD1 TRBJ2-5 TRBV7-7 CASSSDRGSETQYF TGTGCCAGCAGCTCCGACAGGGGCTCCGAGACCCAGTACTTC
- TRBD1 TRBJ2-3 TRBV14 CASSHRTGVGPDTQYF TGTGCCAGCAGCCACCGGACAGGCGTAGGTCCAGATACGCAGTATTTT
- TRBD1 TRBJ2-1 TRBV5-1 CASSSRQGPYNEQFF TGCGCCAGCAGCTCACGACAGGGGCCGTACAATGAGCAGTTCTTC
few TRBD1 TRBJ2-7 TRBV6-6 CASSYSNRGPPLEQYF TGTGCCAGCAGTTACTCCAACAGGGGGCCACCGCTCGAGCAGTACTTC
many - TRBJ2-5 TRBV5-6 CASSLGVGGAGETQYF TGTGCCAGCAGCTTGGGGGTGGGGGGGGCCGGGGAGACCCAGTACTTC
- TRBD1 TRBJ1-6 TRBV9 CASSVDVDRGYSPLHF TGTGCCAGCAGCGTAGATGTCGACAGGGGGTACTCACCCCTCCACTTT
- - TRBJ2-1 TRBV4-1 CASSQDRVYEQFF TGCGCCAGCAGCCAAGACAGGGTCTATGAGCAGTTCTTC
- TRBD1 TRBJ1-2 TRBV2 CALPLGDREYGYTF TGTGCCCTACCCTTAGGGGACAGGGAATATGGCTACACCTTC
few - TRBJ2-2 TRBV23-1 CASSQGRNTGELFF TGCGCCAGCAGTCAAGGCAGGAACACCGGGGAGCTGTTTTTT
few - TRBJ2-7 TRBV10-3 CAISGDTLQYF TGTGCCATCAGTGGAGACACCCTCCAGTACTTC
few - TRBJ1-1 TRBV25-1 CASSQMTGIAEAFF TGTGCCAGCAGTCAGATGACAGGTATCGCTGAAGCTTTCTTT
few TRBD2 TRBJ2-5 TRBV5-5 CASSLGLAGSQETQYF TGTGCCAGCAGCTTGGGACTAGCGGGGAGCCAAGAGACCCAGTACTTC
few TRBD1 TRBJ1-4 TRBV10-3 CAISAARGRSEKLFF TGTGCCATCAGCGCCGCCAGGGGGCGGTCTGAAAAACTGTTTTTT
few TRBD2 TRBJ2-3 TRBV7-9 CASSPLAGGTDTQYF TGTGCCAGCAGCCCACTAGCGGGGGGGACAGATACGCAGTATTTT
once - TRBJ1-2 TRBV6-1 CASSEATGGYPF TGTGCCAGCAGTGAAGCCACTGGAGGCTACCCCTTC
- - TRBJ1-2 TRBV9 CASSAQGIYTF TGTGCCAGCAGCGCCCAGGGGATCTACACCTTC
- - TRBJ1-1 TRBV4-1 CASSQLPQEAVDTEAFF TGCGCCAGCAGCCAACTCCCCCAGGAGGCGGTGGACACTGAAGCTTTCTTT
few - TRBJ1-1 TRBV2 CASSVYSSNTEAFF TGTGCCAGCAGTGTCTACAGTTCGAACACTGAAGCTTTCTTT
few - TRBJ2-3 TRBV11-3 CASSPTSGADTQYF TGTGCCAGCAGCCCGACTAGTGGAGCAGATACGCAGTATTTT
few - TRBJ1-1 TRBV5-1 CASSLFEGGNTEAFF TGCGCCAGCAGCTTGTTTGAGGGAGGGAACACTGAAGCTTTCTTT
- TRBD2 TRBJ2-7 TRBV9 CASSEASGGPYEQYF TGTGCCAGCAGCGAAGCAAGCGGGGGTCCCTACGAGCAGTACTTC
few TRBD1 TRBJ1-3 TRBV18 CASSPQTGQDSGNTIYF TGTGCCAGCTCACCACAAACGGGACAGGACTCTGGAAACACCATATATTTT
- TRBD1 TRBJ2-7 TRBV6-1 CASNRPGQGVYEQYF TGTGCCAGCAATCGACCGGGACAGGGGGTCTACGAGCAGTACTTC
few TRBD1 TRBJ2-5 TRBV19 CASKTRGQGQETQYF TGTGCCAGTAAGACGAGGGGACAGGGGCAAGAGACCCAGTACTTC
- - TRBJ1-1 TRBV6-6 CASTPSQGMNTEAFF TGTGCCAGCACCCCATCCCAGGGTATGAACACTGAAGCTTTCTTT
few - TRBJ1-2 TRBV10-3 CAISESFADSNGYTF TGTGCCATCAGTGAGTCCTTCGCGGACAGCAATGGCTACACCTTC
- TRBD1 TRBJ2-5 TRBV5-4 CASSLTGASGETQYF TGTGCCAGCAGCCTTACAGGGGCCTCGGGGGAGACCCAGTACTTC
few - TRBJ2-1 TRBV12-5 CASGLVRGSRGTHNEQFF TGTGCTAGTGGTTTGGTTAGAGGAAGTCGGGGGACCCACAATGAGCAGTTCTTC
- TRBD1 TRBJ1-1 TRBV28 CASSGQGARGTEAFF TGTGCCAGCAGTGGACAGGGGGCGCGAGGGACTGAAGCTTTCTTT
- - TRBJ2-3 TRBV7-2 CASSFSTDTQYF TGTGCCAGCAGCTTTAGCACGGATACGCAGTATTTT
few TRBD2 TRBJ2-2 TRBV9 CASSVALGGRTGELFF TGTGCCAGCAGCGTGGCCCTGGGGGGGAGGACCGGGGAGCTGTTTTTT
- - TRBJ2-7 TRBV7-2 CASSQTGIYEQYF TGTGCCAGCAGCCAGACGGGGATCTACGAGCAGTACTTC
few - TRBJ1-1 TRBV5-6 CASIPRGGTEAFF TGTGCCAGCATCCCGAGGGGGGGGACTGAAGCTTTCTTT
few - TRBJ1-1 TRBV5-1 CASSLGPLNTEAFF TGCGCCAGCAGCTTGGGGCCGTTGAACACTGAAGCTTTCTTT